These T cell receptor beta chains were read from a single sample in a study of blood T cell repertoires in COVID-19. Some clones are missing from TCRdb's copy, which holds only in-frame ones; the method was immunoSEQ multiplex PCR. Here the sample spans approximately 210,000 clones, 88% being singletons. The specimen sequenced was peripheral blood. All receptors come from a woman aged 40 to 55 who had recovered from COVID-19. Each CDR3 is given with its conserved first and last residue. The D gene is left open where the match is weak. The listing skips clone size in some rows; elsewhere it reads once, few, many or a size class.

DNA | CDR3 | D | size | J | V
TGCAGTGCTAGTGGGGGCAGTAACACTGAAGCTTTCTTT | CSASGGSNTEAFF | - | - | TRBJ1-1 | TRBV20-1
TGTGCCAGCGGACAGGGGGGTACAGATACGCAGTATTTT | CASGQGGTDTQYF | TRBD1 | - | TRBJ2-3 | TRBV7-9
TGTGCCAGCAGCCAAGATGGCCGGGATCCCCTCTACGAGCAGTACTTC | CASSQDGRDPLYEQYF | - | once | TRBJ2-7 | TRBV3-1/TRBV3-2
TGTGCCAGCAGACGACAGGCCTCTCGTGGCTACACCTTC | CASRRQASRGYTF | - | - | TRBJ1-2 | TRBV3-1/TRBV3-2
TGTGCCGGAAACAGGGAAACGAGTGAAAAACTGTTTTTT | CAGNRETSEKLFF | - | - | TRBJ1-4 | TRBV30
TGTGCCAGCAGCATACGACAGGGTGTGGATTCACCCCTCCACTTT | CASSIRQGVDSPLHF | TRBD1 | - | TRBJ1-6 | TRBV11-1
TGTGCCAGCAGTTCCCCGGGACAGGGGAGCTACGAGCAGTACTTC | CASSSPGQGSYEQYF | TRBD1 | once | TRBJ2-7 | TRBV6-1
TGTGCCAGCAGTTACGAGCACGGGGGATCACCCCTCCACTTT | CASSYEHGGSPLHF | - | few | TRBJ1-6 | TRBV6-5
TGCGCCAGTCGGGGTGCCAATTTCGAGCAGTTCTTC | CASRGANFEQFF | - | few | TRBJ2-1 | TRBV4-3
TGTGCCAGCAGTTTCTCTCCCGGACAGTCTTTGAACACTGAAGCTTTCTTT | CASSFSPGQSLNTEAFF | - | once | TRBJ1-1 | TRBV27
TGTGCCAGCACCAGAGACAGGGGGGAATTTGACTACACCTTC | CASTRDRGEFDYTF | TRBD1 | - | TRBJ1-2 | TRBV2
TGTGCCTGGAGTGTAGGGGCGACCGGGGAGCTGTTTTTT | CAWSVGATGELFF | - | once | TRBJ2-2 | TRBV30
TGCGCCAGCAGCCAAGATTGGAGCACAGGGCGCTGGGACACTGAAGCTTTCTTT | CASSQDWSTGRWDTEAFF | - | - | TRBJ1-1 | TRBV4-3
TGTGCCAGCTCACCACCCAGGTACCCTGAAGCTTTCTTT | CASSPPRYPEAFF | - | - | TRBJ1-1 | TRBV18
TGTGCCAGCAGTCAGTACCCCGAGCGGGAGCCCACCTACGAGCAGTACTTC | CASSQYPEREPTYEQYF | TRBD2 | - | TRBJ2-7 | TRBV28
TGTGCCAGCAGCTTTACAGACACAGATACGCAGTATTTT | CASSFTDTDTQYF | - | - | TRBJ2-3 | TRBV7-2
TGTGCCTCGAGACAGGGCAAAAGCTCCTATAATTCACCCCTCCACTTT | CASRQGKSSYNSPLHF | TRBD1 | - | TRBJ1-6 | TRBV19
TGCAGTGCTAGTGGTCCGAGCACAGATACGCAGTATTTT | CSASGPSTDTQYF | - | - | TRBJ2-3 | TRBV20-1
TGCGCCAGCACCCGGGTGGCGGGGAATAACTATGGCTACACCTTC | CASTRVAGNNYGYTF | - | - | TRBJ1-2 | TRBV5-1
TGTGCCAGTAGTATAGGACTAGCGGAGACCCAGTACTTC | CASSIGLAETQYF | TRBD2 | - | TRBJ2-5 | TRBV19
TGTGCCAGCAGTGCACAGCGGGTAACCTACGAGCAGTACTTC | CASSAQRVTYEQYF | - | - | TRBJ2-7 | TRBV2
TGTGCCTGGAATGGATTAACCGGGACAGGGGTCGGACAGACCCAGTACTTC | CAWNGLTGTGVGQTQYF | TRBD1 | - | TRBJ2-5 | TRBV30